Presented here are 12 T cell receptor beta chains from one specimen sequenced in a study of OX40 agonist ivuxolimab in advanced cancers. Clones were sequenced by immunoSEQ multiplex PCR, and TCRdb holds only the in-frame ones, with some missing. The table has around 80,000 clones, about 85% seen once. The specimen was CD4+ or CD8+ T cells sorted from blood, collected in a trial of the OX40 agonist ivuxolimab. Receptors were obtained from an adult with an advanced solid tumor such as melanoma, head and neck, liver or kidney cancer.

The genes are TRBV27 and TRBJ2-5; tentative D call: TRBD1 (6 bases). V lost 6 bases, J lost 4 bases, and 12 bases lay in between. The germline V gene encodes CDR1 MNHEY and CDR2 SMNVEV (reference sequence). There are 13 residues in the CDR3. The CDR3 loop reads CASSPPGVETQYF. The DNA of the CDR3 is TGTGCCAGCAGCCCCCCAGGGGTAGAGACCCAGTACTTC.

The chain uses TRBV7-2 and TRBJ2-3; D is tentatively TRBD1 or TRBD2 (5 bases each). The germline V gene has CDR1 SGHTA and CDR2 FQGNSA. The CDR3 contains 15 residues. Trimming removed 4 bases at V and 1 base at J, with 12 bases between. The CDR3 DNA sequence: TGTGCCAGCAGCTCCGCCGGGGCGCGCACAGATACGCAGTATTTT. This gives the protein CASSSAGARTDTQYF.

The chain uses TRBV5-4 and TRBJ2-7; 11 bases map to TRBD2. V trimming: 0 bases; J trimming: 7 bases; junction bases outside the gene matches: 6. Germline CDR1 reads SGHNT; CDR2 reads YYREEE (reference sequence). The CDR3 consists of 15 residues. In DNA, the CDR3 is TGTGCCAGCAGCTTGGGTCGCACTAGCGGGGGAGAGCAGTACTTC. It encodes CASSLGRTSGGEQYF.

J is TRBJ2-6 and V is TRBV9; D is possibly TRBD2 (6 bases). Trimming pared 3 bases from V and 1 base from J, leaving 11 bases between. Germline V gene data show CDR1 as SGDLS and CDR2 as YYNGEE. The CDR3 contains 16 residues. The CDR3 DNA sequence: TGTGCCAGCAGCGCCATAGCGGTATCTGGGGCCAACGTCCTGACTTTC. Amino acids: CASSAIAVSGANVLTF.

The table lists this clone with a count of one. This chain uses TRBV6-6 with TRBJ1-2; 7 bases agree with TRBD1. This CDR3 spans 16 amino acids. The germline V gene encodes CDR1 MNHNY and CDR2 SVGAGI (reference sequence). V dropped 0 bases and J dropped 3; count of bases not matched to a gene: 7. CDR3 DNA: TGTGCCAGCAGTTACTCCTACATCGACAGGGACTATGGCTACACCTTC. It specifies CASSYSYIDRDYGYTF.

This clone was seen more than once but under ten times. The genes are TRBV18 and TRBJ2-2, with D possibly called TRBD1 or TRBD2 (6 bases each). The CDR3 is 15 residues long. CDR1 is KGHSH and CDR2 is LQKENI in the germline V gene. Trimming cost V 2 bases and J 3 bases, with 10 bases left between them. CDR3 DNA sequence: TGTGCCAGCTCACCAGGGGGGCGCGACACCGGGGAGCTGTTTTTT. As protein: CASSPGGRDTGELFF.

The V gene is TRBV7-2, the J gene TRBJ2-3; D call uncertain. With 5 bases removed from V and 7 bases from J, the gap between germline ends came to 13 bases. Germline CDR1 is SGHTA and CDR2 is FQGNSA. This CDR3 spans 13 amino acids. The chain's CDR3 is CASSTDGTYTQYF. CDR3 sequence (DNA): TGTGCCAGCAGCACCGATGGCACGTATACGCAGTATTTT.

The rearrangement joins TRBV5-4 to TRBJ2-7; a possible D gene is TRBD2 (6 bases). This CDR3 is 15 amino acids long. CDR1 and CDR2 (germline): SGHNT, YYREEE (reference sequence). The V end lost 0 bases, the J end lost 6 bases, and 16 bases lay between the germline ends. The CDR3 DNA is TGTGCCAGCAGCTTGGGCGGGACGGCCGGGGTCGAGCAGTACTTC. It specifies CASSLGGTAGVEQYF.

This rearrangement joins TRBV6-6 to TRBJ1-1; D is possibly TRBD1 (5 bases). The CDR3 has 13 residues. Trimming took off 7 bases at V and 7 bases at J, with 16 bases between the two ends. Germline CDR1 and CDR2: MNHNY and SVGAGI (reference sequence). CDR3 in amino acids: CASKLSQEFEAFF. DNA for the CDR3: TGTGCCAGCAAATTATCACAGGAGTTTGAAGCTTTCTTT.

The chain carries TRBV2 and TRBJ2-3, with 11 bases identical to TRBD2. CDR1 and CDR2 (germline): SNHLY, FYNNEI. The V and J ends lost 4 bases and 8 bases, in that order; junction bases with no gene match: 8. The CDR3 has 15 amino acids. The chain's CDR3 is CASSGTSGLGGTQYF. DNA of the CDR3: TGTGCCAGCAGTGGGACTAGCGGGCTCGGGGGTACGCAGTATTTT.

The chain is built from TRBV13 and TRBJ2-2; 9 positions match TRBD1. Trimming removed 7 bases from V and 8 bases from J; junction bases left unmatched: 20. Per the germline V gene, CDR1 is PRHDT and CDR2 is FYEKMQ (reference sequence). The CDR3 has 18 amino acids. The CDR3: CASTNRGPLNQDRGELFF. CDR3 DNA sequence: TGTGCCAGCACCAACAGGGGGCCTCTCAACCAGGACCGGGGGGAGCTGTTTTTT.

The chain has TRBV6-5 and TRBJ1-1; D is undetermined. V was pared by 6 bases and J by 1 base, with 15 bases between. CDR3 size: 15 residues. Germline CDR1 is MNHEY and CDR2 is SVGAGI. This CDR3 is CASRSGSFGNTEAFF. The DNA of the CDR3 is TGTGCCAGCAGATCGGGGTCTTTCGGGAACACTGAAGCTTTCTTT.